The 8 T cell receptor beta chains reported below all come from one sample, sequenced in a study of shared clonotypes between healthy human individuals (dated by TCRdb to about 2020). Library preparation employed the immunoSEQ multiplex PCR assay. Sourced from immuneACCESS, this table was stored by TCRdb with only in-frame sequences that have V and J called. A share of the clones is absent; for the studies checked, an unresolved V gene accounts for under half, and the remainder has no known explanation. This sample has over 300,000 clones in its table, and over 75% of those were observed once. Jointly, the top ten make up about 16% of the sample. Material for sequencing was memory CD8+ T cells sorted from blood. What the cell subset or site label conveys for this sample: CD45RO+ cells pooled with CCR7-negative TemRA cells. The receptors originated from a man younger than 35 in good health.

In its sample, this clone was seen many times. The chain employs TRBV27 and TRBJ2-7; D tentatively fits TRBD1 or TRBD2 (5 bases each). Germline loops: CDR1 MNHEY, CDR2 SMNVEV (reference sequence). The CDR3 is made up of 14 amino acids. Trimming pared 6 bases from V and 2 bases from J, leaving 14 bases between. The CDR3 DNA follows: TGTGCCAGCAGCCCAACCGGGACGCCCTACGAGCAGTACTTC. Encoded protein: CASSPTGTPYEQYF.

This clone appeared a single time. The CDR3 is CASSDPGLAGETQYF. The CDR3 bases are TGTGCCAGCAGTGATCCGGGACTAGCCGGAGAGACCCAGTACTTC. The chain is built from TRBV25-1 and TRBJ2-5, with 9 nucleotides matching TRBD2. Losses at the gene ends were 3 bases for V and 4 bases for J; bases not matched to a gene: 6. This CDR3 spans 15 amino acids. Germline V gene data show CDR1 as MGHDK and CDR2 as SYGVNS.

Here the CDR3 reads CASSQDPGVSSTDTQYF. Here the CDR3 DNA reads TGCGCCAGCAGCCAAGATCCCGGAGTATCTAGCACAGATACGCAGTATTTT. The gene calls are TRBV4-1 and TRBJ2-3; no clear D. Germline assignment: CDR1 MGHRA and CDR2 YSYEKL. The CDR3 loop spans 17 amino acids. Trimming shortened V by 0 bases and J by 0 bases, and 13 bases separated the two germline ends.

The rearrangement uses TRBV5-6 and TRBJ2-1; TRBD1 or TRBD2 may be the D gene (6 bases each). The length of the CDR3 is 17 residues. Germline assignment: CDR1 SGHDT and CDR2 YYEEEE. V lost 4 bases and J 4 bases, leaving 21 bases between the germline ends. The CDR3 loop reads CASSLGGGRGTYNEQFF. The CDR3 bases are TGTGCCAGCAGCCTGGGGGGCGGACGAGGGACATACAATGAGCAGTTCTTC.

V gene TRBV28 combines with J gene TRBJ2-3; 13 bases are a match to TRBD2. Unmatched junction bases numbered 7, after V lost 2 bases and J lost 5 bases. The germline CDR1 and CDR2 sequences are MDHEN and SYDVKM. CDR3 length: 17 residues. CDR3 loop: CASSLSTSGGAGDTQYF. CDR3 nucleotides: TGTGCCAGCAGTTTAAGCACTAGCGGGGGGGCGGGAGATACGCAGTATTTT.

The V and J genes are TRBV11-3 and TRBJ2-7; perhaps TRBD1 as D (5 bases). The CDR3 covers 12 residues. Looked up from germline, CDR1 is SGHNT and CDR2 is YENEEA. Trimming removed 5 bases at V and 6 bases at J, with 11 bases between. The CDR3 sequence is CASSDTGFEQYF. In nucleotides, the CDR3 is TGTGCCAGCAGCGACACAGGATTCGAGCAGTACTTC.

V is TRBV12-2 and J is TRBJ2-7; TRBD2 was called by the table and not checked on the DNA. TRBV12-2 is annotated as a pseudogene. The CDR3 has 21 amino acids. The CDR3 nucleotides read TGTGCAAGTCGCCTAATAGGATCGAGGGCGAAGACGCCTAAGCCCTCCTACGAGCAGTACTTC. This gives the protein CASRLIGSRAKTPKPSYEQYF.

For the CDR3, the DNA is TGTGCCAGCAGCTTATCTCCCACAGCCAACACAGATACGCAGTATTTT. Its protein product is CASSLSPTANTDTQYF. The gene calls are TRBV7-9 and TRBJ2-3, with unresolved D. The CDR3 sequence is 16 residues long. Trimming took 2 bases from V and 2 from J, leaving 14 bases between them. The germline V gene encodes CDR1 SEHNR and CDR2 FQNEAQ (reference sequence).